Each of the 5 T cell receptor beta chains below was sequenced from the same sample in a study of CD8 T cells in Susac syndrome. Reverse transcription of about 0.45 to 1 ug RNA was performed with random hexamers. TCRdb independently ran MiXCR on the immunoSEQ multiplex PCR reads; one entry per CDR3 protein. In the table there are 170,000 or so distinct CDR3 sequences, 90% to 95% of which are singletons. Sequenced material: CD4+ T cells from PBMCs. These receptors all stem from a human donor with Susac syndrome.

This rearrangement joins TRBV11-2 to TRBJ2-2; D unresolved. There are 13 residues in the CDR3. Germline CDR1 SGHAT, CDR2 FQNNGV. V lost 6 bases and J 6 bases, leaving 11 bases between the germline ends. The CDR3 reads CASRRPGAGELFF. CDR3 nucleotide sequence: TGTGCCAGCAGACGCCCTGGGGCCGGGGAGCTGTTTTTT.

The chain has TRBV7-9 and TRBJ2-6, with a weak D call TRBD1 (5 bases). Trimming stripped 4 bases from V and 0 bases from J, with 16 bases between. The germline V gene has CDR1 SEHNR and CDR2 FQNEAQ (reference sequence). The CDR3 extends over 18 amino acids. The CDR3 spells CASSSTGFSHSGANVLTF. CDR3 bases: TGTGCCAGCAGCTCCACAGGATTTAGCCACTCTGGGGCCAACGTCCTGACTTTC.

This rearrangement joins TRBV5-1 to TRBJ2-3; TRBD1 matches 7 bases. CDR1 is SGHRS and CDR2 is YFSETQ in the germline V gene. The CDR3 runs to 14 residues. After removal of 2 bases from V and 3 bases from J, the junction contained 3 bases not matched to a gene. In DNA, the CDR3 is TGCGCCAGCAGCTTAGAGGGGGCAACAGATACGCAGTATTTT. Translated: CASSLEGATDTQYF.

The chain combines TRBV14 with TRBJ1-1; D remains ambiguous. Deletions cut 0 bases from V and 1 base from J, with 6 bases between. Germline assignment: CDR1 SGHDN and CDR2 FVKESK. The CDR3 has 14 residues. CDR3 region: CASSQDLANTEAFF. The CDR3 DNA follows: TGTGCCAGCAGCCAAGACCTTGCGAACACTGAAGCTTTCTTT.

V is TRBV30 and J is TRBJ1-6; D is undetermined. Germline-derived CDR1 and CDR2 are GTSNPN and SVGIG (reference sequence). This CDR3 comprises 13 residues. V gave up 8 bases and J gave up 0 bases, with 8 bases separating them. CDR3 in amino acids: CARSSSYNSPLHF. The CDR3 DNA is TGTGCCCGATCAAGCTCCTATAATTCACCCCTCCACTTT. The full variable domain, with the rest looked up from reference TRBV30 and TRBJ1-6, is SQTIHQWPATLVQPVGSPLSLECTVEGTSNPNLYWYRQAAGRGLQLLFYSVGIGQISSEVPQNLSASRPQDRQFILSSKKLLLSDSGFYLCARSSSYNSPLHFGNGTRLTVT.